One sample yielded the 22 T cell receptor beta chains listed below, sequenced in a study of T-cell reconstitution after alpha-beta-depleted transplantation in children. TCRbeta library construction was performed incorporating unique molecular identifiers. TCRdb re-analysed the PCR reads in MiXCR, keeping a single row per CDR3 protein. In the table there are about 980,000 distinct CDR3 sequences, about 26% of which are singletons. The sequencing here drew on PBMCs, mostly from graft donor cells, taken 360 days after TCRalphabeta/CD19-depleted stem cell transplant. The receptors here all came from a boy under two years old who had a stem cell transplant for SCID, so the T cells may come from the graft donor.

This chain uses TRBV5-1 with TRBJ2-3; 7 bases agree with TRBD2. V shed 3 bases and J 0 bases; nucleotides not matched to a gene: 4. The CDR3 length is 15 residues. CDR1 is SGHRS, CDR2 YFSETQ, per germline. CDR3: CASSYWEGSTDTQYF. CDR3 nucleotide sequence: TGCGCCAGCAGCTACTGGGAGGGGAGCACAGATACGCAGTATTTT.

The chain joins TRBV12-3 or TRBV12-4 to TRBJ1-4, with 8 bases identical to TRBD1. The junction had 7 bases not matched to a gene; V was cut back by 2 bases and J by 8 bases. The CDR3 runs 15 residues. The CDR3 protein is CASSLKTGAVEKLFF. The CDR3 region has the DNA TGTGCCAGCAGTTTAAAGACAGGGGCGGTAGAAAAACTGTTTTTT.

The J gene is TRBJ2-3, the V gene TRBV12-3 or TRBV12-4, with D perhaps matching TRBD2 (6 bases). V dropped 6 bases and J dropped 2 bases, with 18 bases sitting between them. This CDR3 is built from 16 residues. The CDR3 protein is CASRLGLLYHTDTQYF. Written as DNA, the CDR3 is TGTGCCAGCAGATTGGGACTCCTCTATCACACAGATACGCAGTATTTT.

CDR3 protein: CASSLRGYNSPLHF. In DNA, the CDR3 is TGCGCCAGCAGCTTACGAGGGTACAATTCACCCCTCCACTTT. The chain joins TRBV5-1 to TRBJ1-6; D remains unclear. The V end was cut by 2 bases, the J end by 7 bases, with 10 bases between. Germline CDR1 reads SGHRS; CDR2 reads YFSETQ. This CDR3 has 14 residues.

This clonotype has ten or more counts. The chain uses TRBV12-3 or TRBV12-4 and TRBJ2-5; D might be TRBD1 or TRBD2, each matching 5 bases. V gave up 5 bases and J gave up 2 bases, with 12 bases separating them. The CDR3 contains 14 residues. CDR3 DNA: TGTGCCAGCAGTCCACGGGGCAGACAAGAGACCCAGTACTTC. It translates to CASSPRGRQETQYF.

J is TRBJ2-5 and V is TRBV7-9, with D possibly TRBD1 on 5 matching bases. Germline assignment: CDR1 SEHNR and CDR2 FQNEAQ (reference sequence). The V and J ends lost 3 bases and 2 bases respectively, with 10 bases between them. The CDR3 has 14 residues. The chain's CDR3 is CASSFGAVQETQYF. In DNA form, the CDR3 reads TGTGCCAGCAGCTTTGGGGCAGTTCAAGAGACCCAGTACTTC.

The V gene is TRBV5-1, the J gene TRBJ2-5; possible D gene TRBD1, 9 bases. This CDR3 is built from 14 residues. The V end lost 4 bases, the J end lost 5 bases, and 15 bases lay between the germline ends. CDR1 is SGHRS and CDR2 is YFSETQ in the germline V gene. CDR3 in amino acids: CASSPGGTGETQYF. The CDR3 coding sequence is TGCGCCAGCAGCCCGGGGGGGACAGGGGAGACCCAGTACTTC.

The chain links TRBV29-1 to TRBJ1-4; D unresolved. Germline values: CDR1 SQVTM, CDR2 ANQGSEA. The CDR3 loop spans 14 amino acids. The germline V and J ends were trimmed by 4 bases and 7 bases, with 16 bases remaining between them. The CDR3 nucleotides are TGCAGCGTTGCTAGGCCGTCTTTTGGTGAAAAACTGTTTTTT. Translation: CSVARPSFGEKLFF. Together with reference TRBV29-1 and TRBJ1-4, the CDR3 gives the full variable domain: SAVISQKPSRDICQRGTSLTIQCQVDSQVTMMFWYRQQPGQSLTLIATANQGSEATYESGFVIDKFPISRPNLTFSTLTVSNMSPEDSSIYLCSVARPSFGEKLFFGSGTQLSVL.

This clonotype appeared a few times. The CDR3 sequence: CASSLSLTGVPSGANVLTF. CDR3 coding DNA: TGCGCCAGCAGCCTGAGTTTGACAGGGGTCCCCTCTGGGGCCAACGTCCTGACTTTC. The chain employs TRBV4-3 and TRBJ2-6, with 8 bases lining up with TRBD1. CDR3 size: 19 residues. Germline V gene data show CDR1 as LGHNA and CDR2 as YSLEER. J lost 0 bases, V lost 4 bases, and 11 bases had no gene match.

This chain connects TRBV19 to TRBJ2-3, with 10 bases that match TRBD1. Trimming removed 5 bases from V and 3 bases from J; junction bases left unmatched: 8. Germline assignment: CDR1 LNHDA and CDR2 SQIVND (reference sequence). The CDR3 is 16 amino acids. This CDR3 is CASSATGTGVTDTQYF. For the CDR3, the DNA is TGTGCCAGTAGTGCAACCGGGACAGGGGTGACAGATACGCAGTATTTT. Full variable domain (outside the CDR3, taken from reference TRBV19 and TRBJ2-3): DGGITQSPKYLFRKEGQNVTLSCEQNLNHDAMYWYRQDPGQGLRLIYYSQIVNDFQKGDIAEGYSVSREKKESFPLTVTSAQKNPTAFYLCASSATGTGVTDTQYFGPGTRLTVL.

J is TRBJ1-2 and V is TRBV29-1; D ambiguous. In germline, CDR1 is SQVTM, CDR2 ANQGSEA. Trimming left V 3 bases short and J 3 bases short, with 8 bases between. CDR3 length: 12 amino acids. CDR3 nucleotides: TGCAGCGTTGACACACTGTACTATGGCTACACCTTC. Translated: CSVDTLYYGYTF.

V and J are TRBV5-1 and TRBJ2-1; 12 positions match TRBD1. Germline-derived CDR1 and CDR2 are SGHRS and YFSETQ. V gave up 8 bases and J gave up 6 bases; unmatched junction bases: 6. The CDR3 covers 14 residues. The CDR3 spells CASVRDRGLNEQFF. CDR3 nucleotide sequence: TGCGCCAGTGTCCGGGACAGGGGGCTCAATGAGCAGTTCTTC.

This chain uses TRBV7-2 with TRBJ1-1; no clear D. V lost 2 bases, J lost 1 base, and 17 bases lay in between. The CDR3 covers 17 residues. Germline V lookup: CDR1 SGHTA, CDR2 FQGNSA. The CDR3 nucleotides read TGTGCCAGCAGCTTATACGGACCTCGGCCGACGAACACTGAAGCTTTCTTT. Its protein product is CASSLYGPRPTNTEAFF.

Only a few counts were recorded for this clonotype. This chain joins TRBV20-1 and TRBJ2-6, with D tentatively TRBD1 (7 bases). Germline CDR1 DFQATT, CDR2 SNEGSKA (reference sequence). Trimming removed 5 bases from V and 0 bases from J, with 17 bases in between. This CDR3 region has 17 residues. CDR3 region: CSAGRGTAHSGANVLTF. CDR3 DNA: TGCAGTGCTGGACGCGGGACAGCACACTCTGGGGCCAACGTCCTGACTTTC.

This rearrangement joins TRBV11-1 to TRBJ1-5, with D possibly being TRBD1 (6 bases). CDR1 SGHAT and CDR2 FQDESV come from the germline V gene (reference sequence). The CDR3 length is 16 residues. Trimming pared 4 bases from V and 2 bases from J, leaving 15 bases between. The CDR3 sequence: CASSSIQGNGNQPQHF. The CDR3 DNA follows: TGTGCCAGCAGCTCTATACAGGGAAATGGCAATCAGCCCCAGCATTTT.

Here the CDR3 DNA reads TGTGCCAGCAGCCTACCGTGGGCATACGAGCAGTACTTC. The encoded protein is CASSLPWAYEQYF. The gene calls are TRBV12-3 or TRBV12-4 and TRBJ2-7; D not certain. The CDR3 is made up of 13 amino acids. Deletions cut 6 bases from V and 4 bases from J, with 13 bases between.

The V gene is TRBV7-9, the J gene TRBJ2-5; TRBD1 might be the D (5 bases). The germline V gene has CDR1 SEHNR and CDR2 FQNEAQ (reference sequence). The CDR3 loop spans 15 amino acids. Trimming took off 1 base at V and 4 bases at J, with 13 bases between the two ends. CDR3 residues: CASSLGQPPRETQYF. The DNA for the CDR3 is TGTGCCAGCAGCTTAGGACAGCCTCCCCGAGAGACCCAGTACTTC. Using reference TRBV7-9 and TRBJ2-5 for the parts outside the CDR3, the full variable domain is DTGVSQNPRHKITKRGQNVTFRCDPISEHNRLYWYRQTLGQGPEFLTYFQNEAQLEKSRLLSDRFSAERPKGSFSTLEIQRTEQGDSAMYLCASSLGQPPRETQYFGPGTRLLVL.

The chain combines TRBV20-1 with TRBJ1-1, with D maybe TRBD1 (5 bases). This CDR3 is 14 amino acids long. V gave up 1 base and J gave up 4 bases, with 13 bases separating them. Germline CDR1 is DFQATT and CDR2 is SNEGSKA (reference sequence). The CDR3 sequence: CSARVRGVPTEAFF. The CDR3 region has the DNA TGCAGTGCTAGAGTCCGGGGGGTCCCCACTGAAGCTTTCTTT.

As DNA, the CDR3 is TGTGCCACCAGCAGACCGGACAGGAACTATGGCTACACCTTC. This translates into CATSRPDRNYGYTF. The chain couples TRBV15 to TRBJ1-2, with 7 nucleotides matching TRBD1. Per germline, CDR1 LNHNV and CDR2 YYDKDF (reference sequence). The CDR3 spans 14 residues. V lost 2 bases to trimming and J lost 2 bases; unmatched junction nucleotides: 2.

The rearrangement uses TRBV15 and TRBJ2-7; D is ambiguous. V lost 1 base, J lost 3 bases, and 10 bases lay in between. The CDR3 extends over 14 amino acids. Germline assignment: CDR1 LNHNV and CDR2 YYDKDF (reference sequence). The CDR3 nucleotides read TGTGCCACCAGCAGAGTCTTGGATCGCTACGAGCAGTACTTC. Protein product: CATSRVLDRYEQYF. Together with reference TRBV15 and TRBJ2-7, the CDR3 gives the full variable domain: DAMVIQNPRYQVTQFGKPVTLSCSQTLNHNVMYWYQQKSSQAPKLLFHYYDKDFNNEADTPDNFQSRRPNTSFCFLDIRSPGLGDTAMYLCATSRVLDRYEQYFGPGTRLTVT.

The gene calls are TRBV29-1 and TRBJ2-3; perhaps D is TRBD1 or TRBD2 (5 bases each). The CDR3 covers 13 residues. CDR1 is SQVTM, CDR2 ANQGSEA, per germline. Trimming took off 1 base at V and 4 bases at J, with 9 bases between the two ends. The CDR3 loop is CSVEGQGPDTQYF. CDR3 coding DNA: TGCAGCGTTGAAGGGCAGGGACCAGATACGCAGTATTTT.

The chain carries TRBV9 and TRBJ2-1; 9 bases are shared with TRBD2. J was trimmed by 4 bases and V by 6 bases; bases with no gene match: 11. Looked up from germline, CDR1 is SGDLS and CDR2 is YYNGEE. The CDR3 extends over 16 amino acids. Here the CDR3 DNA reads TGTGCCAGCACCCCGGGGGCGGGGGGGCCTTACAATGAGCAGTTCTTC. Residues: CASTPGAGGPYNEQFF.